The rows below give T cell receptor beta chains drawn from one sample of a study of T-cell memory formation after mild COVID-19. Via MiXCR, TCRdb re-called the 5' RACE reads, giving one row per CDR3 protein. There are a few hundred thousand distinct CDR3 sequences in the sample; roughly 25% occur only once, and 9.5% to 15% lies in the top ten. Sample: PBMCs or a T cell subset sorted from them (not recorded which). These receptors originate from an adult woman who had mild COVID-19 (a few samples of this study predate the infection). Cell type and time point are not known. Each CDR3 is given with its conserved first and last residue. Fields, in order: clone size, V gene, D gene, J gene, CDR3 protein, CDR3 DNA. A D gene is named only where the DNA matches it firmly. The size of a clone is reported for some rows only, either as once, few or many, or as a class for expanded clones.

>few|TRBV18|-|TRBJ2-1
CASSRRDKTYNEQFF
TGTGCCAGCTCCCGGCGGGACAAGACCTACAATGAGCAGTTCTTC
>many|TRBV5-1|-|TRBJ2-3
CASRPWGNTDTQYF
TGCGCCAGCAGACCCTGGGGGAATACAGATACGCAGTATTTT
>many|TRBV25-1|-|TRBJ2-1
CASSEGGQDYNEQFF
TGTGCCAGCAGTGAGGGAGGACAGGACTACAATGAGCAGTTCTTC
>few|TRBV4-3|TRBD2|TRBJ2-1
CASSQEASGQYNEQFF
TGCGCCAGCAGCCAAGAGGCTAGCGGCCAATACAATGAGCAGTTCTTC
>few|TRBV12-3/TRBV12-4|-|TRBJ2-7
CASSFGTLSYEQYF
TGTGCCAGCAGTTTCGGGACACTCTCCTACGAGCAGTACTTC
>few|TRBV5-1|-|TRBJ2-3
CASSTPIRASTDTQYF
TGCGCCAGCAGCACCCCCATCCGGGCCAGCACAGATACGCAGTATTTT
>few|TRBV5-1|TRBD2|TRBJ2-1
CASSLGGLAELYNEQFF
TGCGCCAGCAGCTTGGGGGGACTAGCGGAACTCTACAATGAGCAGTTCTTC
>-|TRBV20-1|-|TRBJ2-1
CSAAPGPLYNEQFF
TGCAGTGCTGCCCCTGGACCCCTTTACAATGAGCAGTTCTTC
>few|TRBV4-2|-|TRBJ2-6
CASSQEWQRGGANVLTF
TGTGCCAGCAGCCAAGAATGGCAGAGAGGTGGGGCCAACGTCCTGACTTTC
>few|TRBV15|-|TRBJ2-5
CATSLGVQETQYF
TGTGCCACCAGCTTAGGTGTCCAAGAGACCCAGTACTTC
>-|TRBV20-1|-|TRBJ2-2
CSARSGGSTGELFF
TGCAGTGCTAGATCTGGGGGATCGACCGGGGAGCTGTTTTTT
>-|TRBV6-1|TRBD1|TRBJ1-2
CASSERTGKGYTF
TGTGCCAGCAGTGAGCGGACAGGGAAGGGCTACACCTTC
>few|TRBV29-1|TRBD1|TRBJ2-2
CSVEKGQSNTGELFF
TGCAGCGTTGAAAAGGGACAGTCGAACACCGGGGAGCTGTTTTTT
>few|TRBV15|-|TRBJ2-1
CATSRDLGFEQFF
TGTGCCACCAGCAGAGATTTGGGTTTTGAGCAGTTCTTC
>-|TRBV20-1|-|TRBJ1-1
CSARDLAGESTEAFF
TGCAGTGCTAGAGATTTGGCAGGTGAAAGCACTGAAGCTTTCTTT
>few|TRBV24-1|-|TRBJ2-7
CATSDPNGGAYEQYF
TGTGCCACCAGTGACCCCAACGGCGGGGCCTACGAGCAGTACTTC
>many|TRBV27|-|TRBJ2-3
CASTPVGSTDTQYF
TGTGCCAGCACCCCAGTAGGGAGCACAGATACGCAGTATTTT
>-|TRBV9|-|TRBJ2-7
CASSVLDNYEQYF
TGTGCCAGCAGCGTTTTAGACAACTACGAGCAGTACTTC
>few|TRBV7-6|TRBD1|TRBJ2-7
CASSSTRGPPGYEQYF
TGTGCCAGCAGCTCAACCAGGGGGCCCCCGGGCTACGAGCAGTACTTC
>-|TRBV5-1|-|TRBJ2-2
CASSLVQENTGELFF
TGCGCCAGCAGCTTGGTGCAGGAGAACACCGGGGAGCTGTTTTTT
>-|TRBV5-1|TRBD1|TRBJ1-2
CASSLDRVGGYGYTF
TGCGCCAGCAGCCTGGACAGGGTGGGAGGCTATGGCTACACCTTC
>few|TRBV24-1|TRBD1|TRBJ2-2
CATSDLGTGRVTNTGELFF
TGTGCCACCAGTGACCTGGGGACAGGGAGGGTCACGAACACCGGGGAGCTGTTTTTT
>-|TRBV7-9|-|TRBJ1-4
CASSGPVKLFF
TGTGCCAGCAGCGGACCAGTAAAACTGTTTTTT
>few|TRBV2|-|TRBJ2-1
CASMRGLAFREQFF
TGTGCCAGCATGCGGGGACTGGCCTTTAGAGAGCAGTTCTTC
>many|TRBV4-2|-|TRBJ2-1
CASSQEGSSSYNEQFF
TGTGCCAGCAGCCAAGAGGGCAGCAGCTCCTACAATGAGCAGTTCTTC
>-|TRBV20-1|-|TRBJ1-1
CSARIDRNTEAFF
TGCAGTGCTAGAATTGACCGGAACACTGAAGCTTTCTTT
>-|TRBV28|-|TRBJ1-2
CASSFAGYGYTF
TGTGCCAGCAGTTTCGCGGGCTATGGCTACACCTTC
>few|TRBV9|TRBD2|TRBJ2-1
CASSASGLAGNDEQFF
TGTGCCAGCAGCGCCTCCGGACTAGCGGGCAACGATGAGCAGTTCTTC
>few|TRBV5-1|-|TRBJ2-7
CASSLREQYF
TGCGCCAGCAGCTTGAGAGAGCAGTACTTC
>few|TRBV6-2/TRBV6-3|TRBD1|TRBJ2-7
CASSYRGGGKDEQYF
TGTGCCAGCAGTTACCGAGGGGGCGGAAAGGACGAGCAGTACTTC
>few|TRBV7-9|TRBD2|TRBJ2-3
CASSFAGTSVGDTQYF
TGTGCCAGCAGCTTCGCCGGGACTAGCGTTGGAGATACGCAGTATTTT
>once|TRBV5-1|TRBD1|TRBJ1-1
CASSLDKGANTEAFF
TGCGCCAGCAGCTTGGATAAGGGGGCGAACACTGAAGCTTTCTTT
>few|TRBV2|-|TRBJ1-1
CASIRARAAEAFF
TGTGCCAGCATCAGGGCTCGGGCCGCTGAAGCTTTCTTT
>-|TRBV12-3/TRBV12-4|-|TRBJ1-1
CASSFGGLDTEAFF
TGTGCCAGCAGTTTTGGGGGGCTGGACACTGAAGCTTTCTTT
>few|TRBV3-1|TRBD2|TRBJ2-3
CASSLGTSGGYSSTDTQYF
TGTGCCAGCAGCCTAGGCACTAGCGGGGGATACTCTAGCACAGATACGCAGTATTTT
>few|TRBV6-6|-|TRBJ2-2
CASSYSVDSTGELFF
TGTGCCAGCAGTTACTCCGTTGACAGCACCGGGGAGCTGTTTTTT
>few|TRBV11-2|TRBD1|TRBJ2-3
CASSLGTGITDTQYF
TGTGCCAGCAGCTTAGGGACAGGGATAACAGATACGCAGTATTTT
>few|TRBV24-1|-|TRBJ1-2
CATSGPDPREYGYTF
TGTGCCACCAGTGGCCCTGACCCCCGGGAATATGGCTACACCTTC
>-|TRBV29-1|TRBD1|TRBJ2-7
CSVTRQGSTYEQYF
TGCAGCGTCACGAGACAGGGTTCGACCTACGAGCAGTACTTC